Listed below are T cell receptor beta chains from one sample, sequenced in a study of cytomegalovirus exposure and HLA in healthy donors. Method: immunoSEQ multiplex PCR; TCRdb's copy keeps in-frame clones and lacks some. Of approximately 100,000 clones in the sample, 76% are singletons; the top ten hold 7.7%. Material: PBMCs. These receptors were collected from a woman between 50 and 59 years old in good health and CMV-seropositive. CDR3s include the opening cysteine and the closing phenylalanine or tryptophan. The D gene is left open where the match is weak. Clone size is not always given. Where it is, it says once, few, many or a class for expanded clones.

J,size,D,V,DNA,CDR3
TRBJ2-3,.,TRBD2,TRBV7-9,TGTTCCAGCAGCTTAATCCGGACTAGCGGGAGTAGAACAGATACGCAGTATTTT,CSSSLIRTSGSRTDTQYF
TRBJ2-7,few,.,TRBV6-1,TGTGCCAGCAGTGTACGACAGAGCTCCTACGAGCAGTACTTC,CASSVRQSSYEQYF
TRBJ1-2,few,.,TRBV10-1,TGCGCCAGCAGTGGGAGGGGTTTTTACCTCAACTATGGCTACACCTTC,CASSGRGFYLNYGYTF
TRBJ2-3,.,.,TRBV5-1,TGCGCCAGCAGCCATCAGGGGGGTGGCACAGATACGCAGTATTTT,CASSHQGGGTDTQYF
TRBJ1-2,few,TRBD1,TRBV6-6,TGTGCCAGCAGTCAGACAGGGAACTATGGCTACACCTTC,CASSQTGNYGYTF
TRBJ2-7,.,.,TRBV7-3,TGTGCCAGCAGCTTAACAGGGGGCTACGAGCAGTACTTC,CASSLTGGYEQYF
TRBJ2-1,.,.,TRBV5-8,TGTGCCAGCAGCTTCGGGGATTCCTACAATGAGCAGTTCTTC,CASSFGDSYNEQFF
TRBJ1-2,.,TRBD1,TRBV30,TGTGCCTGGAGCGCACAGGGGGTGAGGGGCCACACCTTC,CAWSAQGVRGHTF
TRBJ1-4,few,TRBD1,TRBV5-1,TGCGCCAGCAGCTTACAGGGGACTAATGAAAAACTGTTTTTT,CASSLQGTNEKLFF
TRBJ2-3,.,.,TRBV7-3,TGTGCCAGCAGCTTAAGTCCCGCCAGGGCAGATACGCAGTATTTT,CASSLSPARADTQYF
TRBJ1-1,.,TRBD1,TRBV9,TGTGCCAGCAGCGTACTGGACAGGGCGAACACTGAAGCTTTCTTT,CASSVLDRANTEAFF
TRBJ2-5,few,.,TRBV7-3,TGTGCCAGCAGCTTAGCGCACCAAGAGACCCAGTACTTC,CASSLAHQETQYF
TRBJ1-1,.,TRBD1,TRBV7-2,TGTGCCAGCAGCTTATTTCGCCCCTTGGGACAGTCTTCGAACACTGAAGCTTTCTTT,CASSLFRPLGQSSNTEAFF
TRBJ2-7,few,TRBD2,TRBV7-2,TGTGCCAGCAGCTTCACATCTCCGGGAGGGCCCAGGTACGAGCAGTACTTC,CASSFTSPGGPRYEQYF
TRBJ2-5,.,.,TRBV27,TGTGCCAGCAGTTTACTTGAGGGACTGACTCGAAAGACCCAGTACTTC,CASSLLEGLTRKTQYF
TRBJ2-1,.,TRBD1,TRBV7-2,TGTGCCAGCAGATGGACAGGGGGCTCGAATGAGCAGTTCTTC,CASRWTGGSNEQFF
TRBJ2-3,.,.,TRBV7-2,TGTGCCAGCAGCTTTGGGGGGACAGATACGCAGTATTTT,CASSFGGTDTQYF
TRBJ1-5,.,.,TRBV10-3,TGTGCCATCAGTGATGGGCAGGGAGGTAGGGATCAGCCCCAGCATTTT,CAISDGQGGRDQPQHF
TRBJ2-7,.,TRBD1,TRBV29-1,TGCAGCGTTGCTGGGACAGGGAATTCTGACGAGCAGTACTTC,CSVAGTGNSDEQYF
TRBJ1-4,.,.,TRBV2,TGTGCCAGCACCCCTTGGGCCGGAGAAAAACTGTTTTTT,CASTPWAGEKLFF
TRBJ2-7,.,TRBD1,TRBV7-9,TGTGCCAGCAGGACAGGGGCACCCTCCTACGAGCAGTACTTC,CASRTGAPSYEQYF
TRBJ2-7,.,.,TRBV4-3,TGCGCCAGCAGCCAAGAGAGGCGACGACAGGCCGAGCAGTACTTC,CASSQERRRQAEQYF
TRBJ1-4,.,.,TRBV7-2,TGTGCCAGCAGCCTTTACGGAGCTAATGAAAAACTGTTTTTT,CASSLYGANEKLFF
TRBJ2-7,.,.,TRBV11-2,TGTGCCAGCAGCTTAGGTTCAGGGGGGACGTACGAGCAGTACTTC,CASSLGSGGTYEQYF
TRBJ2-1,.,TRBD2,TRBV5-1,TGCGCCAGCAGCCCAACTAGCGCTACCTACAATGAGCAGTTCTTC,CASSPTSATYNEQFF
TRBJ2-5,.,TRBD2,TRBV7-7,TGTGCTAGCAGCTTAGGGCCTAGCGGGGGCCCCCAAGAGACCCAGTACTTC,CASSLGPSGGPQETQYF
TRBJ2-3,.,TRBD2,TRBV27,TGTGCCAGCAGGGCCGGGACTAGCGTGGTAGATACGCAGTATTTT,CASRAGTSVVDTQYF
TRBJ1-4,once,TRBD1,TRBV29-1,TGCAGCATGAGTCCGGGACAGGGTGAAAAACTGTTTTTT,CSMSPGQGEKLFF
TRBJ2-1,.,TRBD2,TRBV7-6,TGTGCCAGCAGCTTACTAGCGGGGGATTACAATGAGCAGTTCTTC,CASSLLAGDYNEQFF
TRBJ1-2,few,.,TRBV10-3,TGTGCCATCAGTGAAGGCCCAGGCACTAACTATGGCTACACCTTC,CAISEGPGTNYGYTF
TRBJ2-1,.,TRBD2,TRBV7-2,TGTGCCAGTGGGGGGGGGAGCTCCTACAATGAGCAGTTCTTC,CASGGGSSYNEQFF
TRBJ1-2,.,.,TRBV19,TGTGCCAGCTCACCCGGACAGCTCTATGGCTACACCTTC,CASSPGQLYGYTF
TRBJ2-3,.,TRBD2,TRBV7-2,TGTGCCAGCAGCTTAAGCGGGGGCCCCAGCGTAGATACGCAGTATTTT,CASSLSGGPSVDTQYF
TRBJ2-1,.,.,TRBV10-3,TGTGCCATCAGTGAGTGGCAGAACAATGAGCAGTTCTTC,CAISEWQNNEQFF
TRBJ1-1,.,.,TRBV4-3,TGCGCCAGCAGCCAAGATGCGGGACGGCTGAACACTGAAGCTTTCTTT,CASSQDAGRLNTEAFF
TRBJ1-6,.,TRBD1,TRBV11-2,TGTGCCAGCAGCTTAGCGGCAGGGGGGACCTATAATTCACCCCTCCACTTT,CASSLAAGGTYNSPLHF
TRBJ2-5,.,TRBD2,TRBV25-1,TGTGCCAGCGAGAACTCGGGAGGGCGGGGGACCCAGTACTTC,CASENSGGRGTQYF
TRBJ2-2,few,.,TRBV4-3,TGCGCCAGCAGCCAAGTCGCGACTAGGAACACCGGGGAGCTGTTTTTT,CASSQVATRNTGELFF
TRBJ2-7,.,TRBD2,TRBV19,TGTGCCAGTAGTATAGATACGAGCGGGACCCTGGTTGAGCAGTACTTC,CASSIDTSGTLVEQYF
TRBJ1-1,.,.,TRBV5-4,TGTGCCAGCAGCTTGGGGCCGAACACTGAAGCTTTCTTT,CASSLGPNTEAFF
TRBJ1-1,once,TRBD1,TRBV27,TGTGCCAGCAGATCCGGGACAGTTCGAGCTTTCTTT,CASRSGTVRAFF
TRBJ2-3,few,TRBD1,TRBV7-2,TGTGCCAGCAGCTCACAGGGGGTTGGTACAGATACGCAGTATTTT,CASSSQGVGTDTQYF
TRBJ2-1,once,TRBD1,TRBV29-1,TGCAGCGTCCTACAGGGGGAGCAGTTCTTC,CSVLQGEQFF
TRBJ2-6,once,.,TRBV5-1,TGCGCCAGCAGCTTGGCCCGGGTCCCCTCTGGGGCCAACGTCCTGACTTTC,CASSLARVPSGANVLTF
TRBJ2-3,.,TRBD2,TRBV5-1,TGCGCCAGCGGCTTGGGACTAGCGGGGGGGCAGGTCACAGATACGCAGTATTTT,CASGLGLAGGQVTDTQYF
TRBJ2-7,.,TRBD1,TRBV11-2,TGTGCCAGCAGCTTCGACAGGGGCTACGAGCAGTACTTC,CASSFDRGYEQYF
TRBJ2-7,.,.,TRBV27,TGTGCCAGCAGTACGCCCGGCAGAAGGGGGTCCCACGAGCAGTACTTC,CASSTPGRRGSHEQYF
TRBJ2-5,.,.,TRBV18,TGTGCCAGCTCACCATCGAGGGCGAGGGAGACCCAGTACTTC,CASSPSRARETQYF
TRBJ2-7,few,TRBD1,TRBV7-9,TGTGCCAGCAGCAAAGGGACAGGGTACTACGAGCAGTACTTC,CASSKGTGYYEQYF
TRBJ2-5,.,.,TRBV5-6,TGTGCCAGCAGCTTTGGTAGCGCAATAGAGACCCAGTACTTC,CASSFGSAIETQYF
TRBJ2-7,.,TRBD2,TRBV25-1,TGTGCCAGCAGTGGAGTAGCGGGGGCCTACGAGCAGTACTTC,CASSGVAGAYEQYF
TRBJ2-1,once,TRBD2,TRBV7-2,TGTGCCAGCAGCCCGGGACTAGCGATCAATGAGCAGTTCTTC,CASSPGLAINEQFF
TRBJ2-7,.,TRBD2,TRBV7-2,TGTGCCAGCAGCCTTCAGCGGGGGCCATCCTACGAGCAGTACTTC,CASSLQRGPSYEQYF